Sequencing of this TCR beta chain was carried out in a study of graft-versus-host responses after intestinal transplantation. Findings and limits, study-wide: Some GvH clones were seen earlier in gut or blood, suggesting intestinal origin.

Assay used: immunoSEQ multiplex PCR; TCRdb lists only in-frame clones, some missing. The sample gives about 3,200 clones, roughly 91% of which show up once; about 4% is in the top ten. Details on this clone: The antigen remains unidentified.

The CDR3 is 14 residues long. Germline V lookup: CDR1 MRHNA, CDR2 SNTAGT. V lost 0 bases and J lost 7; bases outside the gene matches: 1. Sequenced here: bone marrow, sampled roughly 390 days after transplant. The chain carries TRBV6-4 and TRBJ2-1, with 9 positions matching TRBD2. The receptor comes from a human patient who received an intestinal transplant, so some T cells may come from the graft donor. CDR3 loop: CASSDSSGSNEQFF. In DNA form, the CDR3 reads TGTGCCAGCAGTGACTCTAGCGGGAGTAATGAGCAGTTCTTC.